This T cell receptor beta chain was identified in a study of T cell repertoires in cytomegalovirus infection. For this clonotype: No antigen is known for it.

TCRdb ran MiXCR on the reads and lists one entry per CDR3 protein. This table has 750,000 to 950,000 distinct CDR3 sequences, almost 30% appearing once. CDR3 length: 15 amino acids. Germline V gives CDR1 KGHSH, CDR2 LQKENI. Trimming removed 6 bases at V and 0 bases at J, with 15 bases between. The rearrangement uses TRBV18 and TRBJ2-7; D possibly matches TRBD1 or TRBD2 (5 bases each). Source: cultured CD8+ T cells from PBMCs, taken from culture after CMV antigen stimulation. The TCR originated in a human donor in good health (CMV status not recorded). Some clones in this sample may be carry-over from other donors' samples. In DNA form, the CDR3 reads TGTGCCAGCTCGTACCGGGACGGCAGCTCCTACGAGCAGTACTTC. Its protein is CASSYRDGSSYEQYF. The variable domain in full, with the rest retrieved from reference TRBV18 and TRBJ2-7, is NAGVMQNPRHLVRRRGQEARLRCSPMKGHSHVYWYRQLPEEGLKFMVYLQKENIIDESGMPKERFSAEFPKEGPSILRIQQVVRGDSAAYFCASSYRDGSSYEQYFGPGTRLTVT.